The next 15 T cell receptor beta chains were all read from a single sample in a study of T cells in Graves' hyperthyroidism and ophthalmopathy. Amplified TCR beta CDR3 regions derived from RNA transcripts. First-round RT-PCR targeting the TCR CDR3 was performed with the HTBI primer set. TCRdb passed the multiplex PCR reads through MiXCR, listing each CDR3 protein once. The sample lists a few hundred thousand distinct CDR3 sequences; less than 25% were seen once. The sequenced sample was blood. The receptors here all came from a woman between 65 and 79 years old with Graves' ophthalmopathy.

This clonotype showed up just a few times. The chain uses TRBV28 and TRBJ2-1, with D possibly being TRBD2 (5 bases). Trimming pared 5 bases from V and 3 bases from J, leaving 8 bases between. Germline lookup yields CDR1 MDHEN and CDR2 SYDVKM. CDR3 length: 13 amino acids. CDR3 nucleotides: TGTGCCAGCAGTCCTACTAGCTACAATGAGCAGTTCTTC. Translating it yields CASSPTSYNEQFF.

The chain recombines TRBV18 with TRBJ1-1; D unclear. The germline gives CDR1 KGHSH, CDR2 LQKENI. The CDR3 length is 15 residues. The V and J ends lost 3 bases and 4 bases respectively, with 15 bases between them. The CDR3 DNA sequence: TGTGCCAGCTCACCCCATGAGGAGCTTATCACTGAAGCTTTCTTT. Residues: CASSPHEELITEAFF.

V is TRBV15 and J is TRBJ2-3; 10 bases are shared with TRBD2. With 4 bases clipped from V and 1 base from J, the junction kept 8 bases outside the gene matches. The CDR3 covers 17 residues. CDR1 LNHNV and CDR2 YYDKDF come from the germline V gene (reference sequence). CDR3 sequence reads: CATSKSPSGSGTDTQYF. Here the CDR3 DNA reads TGTGCCACCAGCAAAAGTCCTAGCGGGAGTGGCACAGATACGCAGTATTTT.

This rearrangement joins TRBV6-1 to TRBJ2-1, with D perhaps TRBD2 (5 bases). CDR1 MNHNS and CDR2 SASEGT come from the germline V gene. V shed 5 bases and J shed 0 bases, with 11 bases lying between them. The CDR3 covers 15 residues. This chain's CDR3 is CASSPRTYSYNEQFF. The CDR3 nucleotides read TGTGCCAGCAGTCCAAGGACTTACTCCTACAATGAGCAGTTCTTC.

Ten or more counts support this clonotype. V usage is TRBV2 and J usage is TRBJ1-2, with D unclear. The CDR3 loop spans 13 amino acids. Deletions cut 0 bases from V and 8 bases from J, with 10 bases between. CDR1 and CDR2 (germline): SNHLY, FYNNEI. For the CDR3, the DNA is TGTGCCAGCAGTGAAGCGCTTCGAGGGGGCTACACCTTC. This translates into CASSEALRGGYTF.

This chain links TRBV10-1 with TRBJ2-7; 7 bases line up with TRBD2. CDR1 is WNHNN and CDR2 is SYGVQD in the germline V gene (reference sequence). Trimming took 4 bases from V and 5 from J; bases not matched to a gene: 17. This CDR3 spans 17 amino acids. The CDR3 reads CASSGSIPGGSFHEQYF. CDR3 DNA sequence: TGCGCCAGCAGTGGGTCTATCCCGGGCGGGAGTTTCCACGAGCAGTACTTC.

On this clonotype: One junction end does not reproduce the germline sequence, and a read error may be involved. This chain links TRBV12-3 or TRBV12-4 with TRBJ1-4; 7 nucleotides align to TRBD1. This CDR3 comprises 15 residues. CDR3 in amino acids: CASKRTGVTNEKLVF. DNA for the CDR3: TGTGCCAGCAAAAGAACAGGGGTGACTAATGAAAAACTGGTTTTT.

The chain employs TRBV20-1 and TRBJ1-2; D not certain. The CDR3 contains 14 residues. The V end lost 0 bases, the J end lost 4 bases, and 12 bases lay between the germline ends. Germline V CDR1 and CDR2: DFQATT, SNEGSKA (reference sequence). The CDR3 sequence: CSARDPFPGYGYTF. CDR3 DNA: TGCAGTGCTAGAGACCCTTTCCCGGGCTATGGCTACACCTTC.

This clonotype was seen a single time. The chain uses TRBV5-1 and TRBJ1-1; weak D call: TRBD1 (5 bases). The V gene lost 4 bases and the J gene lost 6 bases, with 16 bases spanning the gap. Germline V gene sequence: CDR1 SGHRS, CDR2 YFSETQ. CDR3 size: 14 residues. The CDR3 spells CASSGQIPVAEAFF. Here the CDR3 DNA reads TGCGCCAGCAGCGGACAAATCCCGGTAGCTGAAGCTTTCTTT.

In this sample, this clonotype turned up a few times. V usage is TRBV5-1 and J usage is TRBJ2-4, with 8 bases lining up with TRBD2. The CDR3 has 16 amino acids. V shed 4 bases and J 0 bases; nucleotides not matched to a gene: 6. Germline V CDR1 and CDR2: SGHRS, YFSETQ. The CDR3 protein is CASSPISGVAKNIQYF. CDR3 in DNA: TGCGCCAGCAGCCCGATTAGCGGGGTAGCCAAAAACATTCAGTACTTC. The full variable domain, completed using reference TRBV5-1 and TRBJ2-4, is KAGVTQTPRYLIKTRGQQVTLSCSPISGHRSVSWYQQTPGQGLQFLFEYFSETQRNKGNFPGRFSGRQFSNSRSEMNVSTLELGDSALYLCASSPISGVAKNIQYFGAGTRLSVL.

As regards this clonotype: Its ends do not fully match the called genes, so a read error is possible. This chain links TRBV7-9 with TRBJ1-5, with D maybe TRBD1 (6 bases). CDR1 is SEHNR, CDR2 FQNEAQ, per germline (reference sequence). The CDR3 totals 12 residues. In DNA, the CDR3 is TGTGCCAGCACCTTAGGGGGACAGCCCCAGCATTTT. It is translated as CASTLGGQPQHF. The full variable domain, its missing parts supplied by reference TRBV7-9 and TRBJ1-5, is DTGVSQNPRHKITKRGQNVTFRCDPISEHNRLYWYRQTLGQGPEFLTYFQNEAQLEKSRLLSDRFSAERPKGSFSTLEIQRTEQGDSAMYLCASTLGGQPQHFGDGTRLSIL.

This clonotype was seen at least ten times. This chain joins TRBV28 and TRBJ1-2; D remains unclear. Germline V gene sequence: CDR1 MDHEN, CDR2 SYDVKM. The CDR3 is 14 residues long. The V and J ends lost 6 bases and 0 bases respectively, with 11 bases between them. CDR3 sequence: CASSPGIANYGYTF. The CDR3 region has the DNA TGTGCCAGCAGCCCGGGAATAGCTAACTATGGCTACACCTTC.

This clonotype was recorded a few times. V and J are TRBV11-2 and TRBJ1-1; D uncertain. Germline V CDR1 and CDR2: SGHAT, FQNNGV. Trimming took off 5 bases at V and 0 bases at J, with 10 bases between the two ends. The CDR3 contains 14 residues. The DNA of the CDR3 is TGTGCCAGCAGCGAAGGATGGCTGAACACTGAAGCTTTCTTT. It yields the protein CASSEGWLNTEAFF.

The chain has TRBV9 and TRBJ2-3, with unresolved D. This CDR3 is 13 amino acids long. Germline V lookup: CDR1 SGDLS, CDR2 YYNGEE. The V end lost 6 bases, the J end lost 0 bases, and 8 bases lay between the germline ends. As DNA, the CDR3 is TGTGCCAGCACCCAAAGCAGCACAGATACGCAGTATTTT. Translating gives CASTQSSTDTQYF.

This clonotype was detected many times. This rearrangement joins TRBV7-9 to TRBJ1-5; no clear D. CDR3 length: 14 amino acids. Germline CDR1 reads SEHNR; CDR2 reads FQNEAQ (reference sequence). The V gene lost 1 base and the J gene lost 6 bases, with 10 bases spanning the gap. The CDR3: CASSLDRDPQPQHF. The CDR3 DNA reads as TGTGCCAGCAGCTTAGATCGTGACCCTCAGCCCCAGCATTTT. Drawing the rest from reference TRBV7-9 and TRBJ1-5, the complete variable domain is DTGVSQNPRHKITKRGQNVTFRCDPISEHNRLYWYRQTLGQGPEFLTYFQNEAQLEKSRLLSDRFSAERPKGSFSTLEIQRTEQGDSAMYLCASSLDRDPQPQHFGDGTRLSIL.